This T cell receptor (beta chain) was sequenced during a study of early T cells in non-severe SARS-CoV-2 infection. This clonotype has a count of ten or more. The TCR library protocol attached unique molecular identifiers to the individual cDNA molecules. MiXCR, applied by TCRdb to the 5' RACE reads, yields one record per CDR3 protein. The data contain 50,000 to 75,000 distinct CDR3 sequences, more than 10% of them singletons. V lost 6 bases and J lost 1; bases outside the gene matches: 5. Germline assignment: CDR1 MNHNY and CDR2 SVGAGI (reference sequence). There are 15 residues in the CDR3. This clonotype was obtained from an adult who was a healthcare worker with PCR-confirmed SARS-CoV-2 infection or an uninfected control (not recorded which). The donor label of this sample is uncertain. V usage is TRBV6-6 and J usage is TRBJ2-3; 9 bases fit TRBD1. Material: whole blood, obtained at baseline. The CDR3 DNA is TGTGCCAGCAGCAACCGGGACAGGGGCACAGATACGCAGTATTTT. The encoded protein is CASSNRDRGTDTQYF.